This TCR beta chain was found in a study of OX40 agonist ivuxolimab in advanced cancers. The study, taken as a whole, reports: Averaging showed that CD8+ T cells had more expanded clones than CD4+ did. Antigen specificity remained undetermined for the expanded peripheral T cells.

The data were produced by immunoSEQ multiplex PCR, yet TCRdb's version contains in-frame clones alone and is incomplete. The table includes around 76,000 clones, around 86% detected once. On this clone itself: Its antigen is still unknown.

Germline trimming cut 2 bases from V and 7 bases from J; bases unmatched to any gene: 7. This CDR3 region has 15 residues. CDR1 and CDR2 from the germline V gene are MNHNS and SASEGT. Autoimmune disease history or systemic immunosuppression led to patient exclusion. Samples of blood were obtained at baseline, on cycle 4 day 1, and on cycle 7 day 1. The chain uses TRBV6-1 and TRBJ1-4; TRBD1 matches at 7 bases. This clonotype originated in an adult with an advanced solid tumor such as melanoma, head and neck, liver or kidney cancer. The sequenced sample was CD4+ or CD8+ T cells sorted from blood, obtained in a trial of the OX40 agonist ivuxolimab. In DNA form, the CDR3 reads TGTGCCAGCAGTGAAACCCGGGACAGAACTGAAAAACTGTTTTTT. Amino acids: CASSETRDRTEKLFF.